These 30 T cell receptor beta chains share one sample of origin, sequenced in a study of beta chain features in type 1 diabetes. These receptors are not linked to any known antigen. Study-wide findings and caveats: Patients with Type 1 diabetes showed moderately but significantly shorter TCRB CDR3s in all four CD4+ subsets.

The investigators reverse transcribed all of the isolated RNA, so they sequenced expressed TCRB transcripts. Assay used: immunoSEQ multiplex PCR; TCRdb lists only in-frame clones, some missing. The sample contains hundreds of thousands of clones, more than 13% of which appear only once. The specimen was naive CD4+ T cells from blood. The source of these receptors is a man younger than 35 with type 1 diabetes.

This chain uses TRBV27 with TRBJ2-2; 13 bases line up with TRBD2. The trim removed 6 bases at V and 5 bases at J, leaving 3 bases unmatched. In germline, CDR1 is MNHEY, CDR2 SMNVEV (reference sequence). CDR3 length: 15 amino acids. The CDR3 nucleotides read TGTGCCAGCAGAGGACTAGCGGGAGTGACCGGGGAGCTGTTTTTT. It translates to CASRGLAGVTGELFF.

The chain uses TRBV15 and TRBJ2-5; D is perhaps TRBD1 (6 bases). The CDR3 contains 17 residues. V was shortened by 0 bases and J by 4 bases, with 18 bases between the two germline ends. CDR1 is LNHNV and CDR2 is YYDKDF in the germline V gene (reference sequence). The CDR3 protein is CATSRDTQGRWGETQYF. The DNA of the CDR3 is TGTGCCACCAGCAGAGATACCCAGGGGCGCTGGGGAGAGACCCAGTACTTC.

The rearrangement uses TRBV28 and TRBJ2-3, with 11 bases fitting TRBD2. Per germline, CDR1 MDHEN and CDR2 SYDVKM. Trimming removed 5 bases from V and 4 bases from J; junction bases left unmatched: 5. The CDR3 consists of 15 residues. This CDR3 is CASSLAGGGADTQYF. CDR3 nucleotide sequence: TGTGCCAGCAGTCTAGCGGGAGGCGGAGCAGATACGCAGTATTTT.

This clone turned up a few times. The chain links TRBV30 to TRBJ2-7; 7 nucleotides match TRBD2. Germline V gene sequence: CDR1 GTSNPN, CDR2 SVGIG (reference sequence). The V gene end was trimmed by 0 bases and the J gene end by 3 bases; junction bases not matched to a gene: 5. This CDR3 spans 14 amino acids. CDR3: CAWSVAAGYYEQYF. CDR3 sequence (DNA): TGTGCCTGGAGTGTGGCAGCGGGATACTACGAGCAGTACTTC. The variable domain in full, with the rest retrieved from reference TRBV30 and TRBJ2-7, is SQTIHQWPATLVQPVGSPLSLECTVEGTSNPNLYWYRQAAGRGLQLLFYSVGIGQISSEVPQNLSASRPQDRQFILSSKKLLLSDSGFYLCAWSVAAGYYEQYFGPGTRLTVT.

This clone was seen a few times. The J gene is TRBJ2-2, the V gene TRBV30; 7 nucleotides line up with TRBD1. V dropped 7 bases and J dropped 1; count of bases not matched to a gene: 6. CDR1 is GTSNPN and CDR2 is SVGIG in the germline V gene (reference sequence). This CDR3 is built from 14 residues. CDR3 nucleotide sequence: TGTGCCTCGATTCGGGACAGGAACACCGGGGAGCTGTTTTTT. Translating gives CASIRDRNTGELFF.

Only a few counts were recorded for this clone. The CDR3 nucleotides are TGTGCCAGCAGCTATGGACATCAAGAGACCCAGTACTTC. Encoded protein: CASSYGHQETQYF. The J gene is TRBJ2-5, the V gene TRBV7-2; maybe TRBD1 (5 bases). This CDR3 contains 13 residues. Germline V CDR1 and CDR2: SGHTA, FQGNSA. Trimming cost V 4 bases and J 2 bases, with 8 bases left between them.

The rearrangement joins TRBV7-9 to TRBJ1-1; a weak D match, TRBD1 (5 bases). With 8 bases removed from V and 0 bases from J, the gap between germline ends came to 10 bases. Germline loops: CDR1 SEHNR, CDR2 FQNEAQ (reference sequence). The CDR3 loop spans 13 amino acids. DNA of the CDR3: TGTGCCAGCTACGGCAGGGTGAACACTGAAGCTTTCTTT. Translation: CASYGRVNTEAFF.

This chain links TRBV30 with TRBJ1-2; TRBD1 agrees at 8 bases. V lost 6 bases and J lost 6; bases outside the gene matches: 6. CDR1 is GTSNPN and CDR2 is SVGIG in the germline V gene (reference sequence). The CDR3 consists of 12 residues. The CDR3 DNA reads as TGTGCCTGCGGGTCAGGGGGCGATGGCTACACCTTC. This sequence encodes CACGSGGDGYTF.

There are a few counts of this clone. The rearrangement uses TRBV30 and TRBJ1-2; weak D call: TRBD1 (5 bases). The V gene lost 0 bases and the J gene lost 0 bases, with 14 bases spanning the gap. CDR1 GTSNPN and CDR2 SVGIG come from the germline V gene (reference sequence). This CDR3 is built from 16 residues. CDR3 coding DNA: TGTGCCTGGAGTGTAATTTGGCGGGGCTCTAACTATGGCTACACCTTC. Its protein product is CAWSVIWRGSNYGYTF.

The chain couples TRBV2 to TRBJ1-2; 9 bases are shared with TRBD1. Germline V gene data show CDR1 as SNHLY and CDR2 as FYNNEI. V trimming: 5 bases; J trimming: 8 bases; junction bases outside the gene matches: 9. The CDR3 spans 14 residues. CDR3: CASSSQGARGGYTF. As DNA, the CDR3 is TGTGCCAGCAGTTCACAGGGGGCGCGGGGCGGCTACACCTTC.

V is TRBV2 and J is TRBJ2-2; the D gene is possibly TRBD2 (5 bases). Looked up from germline, CDR1 is SNHLY and CDR2 is FYNNEI. The V end was cut by 7 bases, the J end by 5 bases, with 8 bases between. The CDR3 length is 12 residues. The CDR3: CASTGGTGELFF. In nucleotides, the CDR3 is TGTGCCAGCACGGGCGGGACCGGGGAGCTGTTTTTT.

This clone came up a few times. This sequence joins TRBV27 and TRBJ1-5; no clear D gene. CDR3 length: 12 amino acids. Trimming removed 7 bases from V and 3 bases from J, with 7 bases in between. Germline V CDR1 and CDR2: MNHEY, SMNVEV (reference sequence). The CDR3 spells CASTSPNQPQHF. The CDR3 region has the DNA TGTGCCAGCACTTCCCCCAATCAGCCCCAGCATTTT.

The chain employs TRBV7-2 and TRBJ2-3, with TRBD2 matching 8 bases. The V gene end was trimmed by 2 bases and the J gene end by 4 bases; junction bases not matched to a gene: 5. This CDR3 has 15 amino acids. Germline values: CDR1 SGHTA, CDR2 FQGNSA. CDR3 DNA: TGTGCCAGCAGCTTACAAGCGGGGGCCTCAGATACGCAGTATTTT. Amino acids: CASSLQAGASDTQYF.

The CDR3 region has the DNA TGTGCCAGCAGTTTTCGAGGTCCGAACTACGAGCAGTACTTC. This encodes CASSFRGPNYEQYF. V usage is TRBV27 and J usage is TRBJ2-7; no reliable D call. V was shortened by 3 bases and J by 3 bases, with 12 bases between the two germline ends. CDR1 and CDR2 from the germline V gene are MNHEY and SMNVEV (reference sequence). The CDR3 sequence is 14 residues long.

This clone turned up a few times. The chain employs TRBV6-5 and TRBJ2-5; 7 bases line up with TRBD1. V lost 7 bases to trimming and J lost 1 base; unmatched junction nucleotides: 6. The CDR3 totals 14 residues. Germline V gene lookup returns CDR1 MNHEY and CDR2 SVGAGI. DNA of the CDR3: TGTGCCAGCATTTTCGGACAGGTCCAAGAGACCCAGTACTTC. Translation: CASIFGQVQETQYF.

The chain is built from TRBV29-1 and TRBJ1-1; TRBD1 is a possible D gene (6 bases). V was pared by 5 bases and J by 1 base, with 11 bases between. The length of the CDR3 is 13 residues. In germline, CDR1 is SQVTM, CDR2 ANQGSEA. This CDR3 is CSVRQERNTEAFF. The CDR3 DNA reads as TGCAGCGTTCGACAGGAAAGGAACACTGAAGCTTTCTTT.

The V gene is TRBV28, the J gene TRBJ1-2; possible D gene TRBD1, 5 bases. Germline CDR1 MDHEN, CDR2 SYDVKM. V lost 2 bases and J 8 bases, leaving 12 bases between the germline ends. CDR3 length: 13 amino acids. The DNA for the CDR3 is TGTGCCAGCAGTTTAGAAGGGGCGAGAGGCTACACCTTC. This gives the protein CASSLEGARGYTF.

This sequence joins TRBV4-2 and TRBJ2-1; 8 nucleotides match TRBD2. Trimming cost V 4 bases and J 6 bases; bases outside gene matches: 11. CDR3 length: 16 amino acids. CDR1 is LGHNA and CDR2 is YNFKEQ in the germline V gene. The CDR3: CASSRGEAGGTNEQFF. The DNA for the CDR3 is TGTGCCAGCAGCCGAGGGGAGGCGGGGGGTACCAATGAGCAGTTCTTC.

This chain connects TRBV2 to TRBJ1-2; 8 bases are a match to TRBD1. V was pared by 5 bases and J by 4 bases, with 6 bases of the junction left unmatched. Germline CDR1 is SNHLY and CDR2 is FYNNEI. The CDR3 has 14 amino acids. The CDR3 nucleotides read TGTGCCAGCAGTAAGGACAGGGAAACCTATGGCTACACCTTC. Its translation is CASSKDRETYGYTF.

This clone was recorded a few times. This chain links TRBV29-1 with TRBJ1-5, with 7 bases fitting TRBD1. J was trimmed by 4 bases and V by 1 base; bases with no gene match: 1. CDR1 and CDR2 from the germline V gene are SQVTM and ANQGSEA. The CDR3 covers 13 residues. The CDR3 DNA sequence: TGCAGCGTTGAAGTGACAGGGAATCAGCCCCAGCATTTT. It is translated as CSVEVTGNQPQHF.

This chain connects TRBV30 to TRBJ1-1; D uncertain. Trimming cost V 3 bases and J 5 bases, with 19 bases left between them. CDR3 length equals 15 residues. Germline CDR1 and CDR2: GTSNPN and SVGIG (reference sequence). Written as DNA, the CDR3 is TGTGCCTGGAGCCGTGGACGCATACGAGGGACTGAAGCTTTCTTT. Its translation: CAWSRGRIRGTEAFF.

This clone was detected only a few times. The chain joins TRBV4-3 to TRBJ2-1, with a weak D call TRBD1 (7 bases). Germline CDR1 reads LGHNA; CDR2 reads YSLEER. This CDR3 region has 15 residues. Trimming cost V 0 bases and J 6 bases, with 12 bases left between them. The CDR3 region is CASSQDRGRSNEQFF. CDR3 in DNA: TGCGCCAGCAGCCAAGACAGGGGGAGGTCCAATGAGCAGTTCTTC.

The gene calls are TRBV5-6 and TRBJ1-4; D is undetermined. The germline CDR1 and CDR2 sequences are SGHDT and YYEEEE. CDR3 length: 18 amino acids. The ends were cut back, 1 base at V and 0 bases at J, with 16 bases in the middle. DNA of the CDR3: TGTGCCAGCAGCTTGTTTTATTTTCGGACGACAACTAATGAAAAACTGTTTTTT. It translates to CASSLFYFRTTTNEKLFF.

A few counts support this clone. This chain connects TRBV6-5 to TRBJ1-2, with 8 bases lining up with TRBD1. V dropped 2 bases and J dropped 4; count of bases not matched to a gene: 6. The CDR3 is 15 residues long. Germline lookup yields CDR1 MNHEY and CDR2 SVGAGI. The CDR3 here is CASSYRDRGTYGYTF. In nucleotides, the CDR3 is TGTGCCAGCAGTTACCGCGACAGGGGAACCTATGGCTACACCTTC.

This clone was counted only a few times. The chain has TRBV5-1 and TRBJ2-5; D may be TRBD1 or TRBD2 (5 bases each). The germline CDR1 and CDR2 sequences are SGHRS and YFSETQ. Trimming left V 2 bases short and J 5 bases short, with 16 bases between. This CDR3 is built from 15 residues. The CDR3 sequence is CASSFRGVGEETQYF. Written as DNA, the CDR3 is TGCGCCAGCAGCTTTAGAGGGGTCGGCGAGGAGACCCAGTACTTC.

In the case of this clone: Other DNA variants within this sample encode the same CDR3. The rearrangement uses TRBV5-1 and TRBJ2-7; the D gene is possibly TRBD1 (6 bases). V lost 0 bases to trimming and J lost 5 bases, with 6 bases between them. Germline V lookup: CDR1 SGHRS, CDR2 YFSETQ. The CDR3 totals 12 residues. CDR3 DNA sequence: TGCGCCAGCAGCTTGGCAGGGGACGAGCAGTACTTC. Translation: CASSLAGDEQYF.

This clone was seen a few times. The V gene is TRBV5-1, the J gene TRBJ2-3; 7 nucleotides line up with TRBD1. Germline assignment: CDR1 SGHRS and CDR2 YFSETQ. The J segment lost 5 bases and the V segment lost 5 bases, leaving 11 bases of the junction unmatched. CDR3 length: 15 amino acids. CDR3 loop: CASRLTGSGGDTQYF. In DNA, the CDR3 is TGCGCCAGCAGACTGACAGGGTCGGGTGGAGATACGCAGTATTTT.

This clone was seen a handful of times. For the CDR3, the DNA is TGTGCCAGCAGCGTAGTTGGGCAGGACGAGCAGTTCTTC. Translation gives CASSVVGQDEQFF. The chain combines TRBV9 with TRBJ2-1; D is unclear. There are 13 residues in the CDR3. In germline, CDR1 is SGDLS, CDR2 YYNGEE. V lost 0 bases, J lost 10 bases, and 11 bases lay in between.

The chain carries TRBV28 and TRBJ2-5; no clear D. V gave up 5 bases and J gave up 4 bases, with 11 bases separating them. From germline, CDR1 is MDHEN and CDR2 SYDVKM. This CDR3 contains 13 residues. This CDR3 reads CASSPRGRETQYF. The CDR3 coding sequence is TGTGCCAGCAGTCCCCGTGGCAGAGAGACCCAGTACTTC.

This clone has just a few counts. This sequence joins TRBV7-3 and TRBJ2-3; D is possibly TRBD2 (5 bases). Trimming pared 2 bases from V and 2 bases from J, leaving 8 bases between. The CDR3 runs to 14 residues. Germline V gives CDR1 SGHTA, CDR2 FQGTGA. The CDR3 DNA sequence: TGTGCCAGCAGCTTAGCTAGCAACACAGATACGCAGTATTTT. Its translation: CASSLASNTDTQYF.